Below, 24 T cell receptor beta chains from the same sample are listed, as sequenced in a study of early T cells in non-severe SARS-CoV-2 infection. MiXCR, run by TCRdb on the 5' RACE reads, gives a single entry per CDR3 protein. The sample carries roughly 72,000 distinct CDR3 sequences, around 11% recorded once. This sample comprised whole blood, obtained at baseline. The receptors were gathered from an adult who was a healthcare worker with PCR-confirmed SARS-CoV-2 infection or an uninfected control (not recorded which).

V is TRBV20-1 and J is TRBJ2-7; TRBD1 matches 7 bases. Per germline, CDR1 DFQATT and CDR2 SNEGSKA (reference sequence). With V trimmed by 4 bases and J by 6 bases, 6 bases remained unmatched. The CDR3 is made up of 12 amino acids. In DNA form, the CDR3 reads TGCAGTGCTATACCGACAGGGCCCGAGCAGTACTTC. It translates to CSAIPTGPEQYF.

In this sample, this clonotype turned up once. The rearrangement links TRBV13 to TRBJ2-1, with D perhaps assigned TRBD1 or TRBD2 (5 bases each). CDR1 PRHDT and CDR2 FYEKMQ come from the germline V gene (reference sequence). The CDR3 runs to 17 residues. The germline V and J ends were trimmed by 0 bases and 0 bases, with 12 bases remaining between them. The CDR3: CASSLGAGRVSYNEQFF. The CDR3 DNA sequence: TGTGCCAGCAGCTTAGGGGCGGGCAGGGTCTCCTACAATGAGCAGTTCTTC.

This clonotype was seen many times. The chain uses TRBV3-1 and TRBJ1-6; perhaps TRBD1 as D (5 bases). The CDR3 is 16 residues long. Per the germline V gene, CDR1 is LGHDT and CDR2 is YNNKEL (reference sequence). V lost 4 bases and J 9 bases, leaving 19 bases between the germline ends. The CDR3 coding sequence is TGTGCCAGCAGCCCCCTGAGGCAGGGTTTCGGTTCACCCCTCCACTTT. This sequence encodes CASSPLRQGFGSPLHF.

In its sample, this clonotype was seen a few times. The rearrangement joins TRBV2 to TRBJ2-7, with D tentatively TRBD1 (7 bases). Trimming removed 9 bases from V and 1 base from J, with 13 bases in between. The CDR3 contains 13 residues. CDR1 is SNHLY and CDR2 is FYNNEI in the germline V gene. The CDR3 DNA follows: TGTGCCAGGGGGGGACAGTCGTCCTACGAGCAGTACTTC. This gives the protein CARGGQSSYEQYF.

This clonotype was recorded a few times. This rearrangement joins TRBV27 to TRBJ2-6, with TRBD1 as a possible D gene (5 bases). V was clipped by 2 bases and J by 0 bases, with 11 bases between them. Germline CDR1 and CDR2: MNHEY and SMNVEV (reference sequence). The CDR3 has 17 residues. CDR3 coding DNA: TGTGCCAGCAGTTTACGAGCAGGGAACTCTGGGGCCAACGTCCTGACTTTC. Amino acid sequence: CASSLRAGNSGANVLTF.

This clonotype has just a few counts. This chain uses TRBV7-2 with TRBJ2-3; D call uncertain. Between the trimmed V and J ends, which lost 3 bases and 1 base, there was a span of 14 bases. The CDR3 contains 16 residues. The germline CDR1 and CDR2 sequences are SGHTA and FQGNSA. The DNA for the CDR3 is TGTGCCAGCAGCTTCTTTGGGCAGGTGGGCACAGATACGCAGTATTTT. Its translation is CASSFFGQVGTDTQYF.

A few counts support this clonotype. The genes are TRBV6-6 and TRBJ1-3, with D perhaps TRBD1 (5 bases). CDR1 is MNHNY and CDR2 is SVGAGI in the germline V gene (reference sequence). The CDR3 extends over 17 amino acids. V gave up 6 bases and J gave up 0 bases, with 18 bases separating them. In DNA form, the CDR3 reads TGTGCCAGCAGAGGAGAGGACAACCGGTACTCTGGAAACACCATATATTTT. Protein sequence: CASRGEDNRYSGNTIYF.

The genes are TRBV5-8 and TRBJ2-1, with D uncertain. V lost 0 bases, J lost 10 bases, and 11 bases lay in between. The CDR3 has 13 amino acids. CDR1 and CDR2 from the germline V gene are SGHTS and YDEGEE. The CDR3 DNA sequence: TGTGCCAGCAGCTTGGATTTTGGCAGCGAGCAGTTCTTC. As protein: CASSLDFGSEQFF.

As for this clonotype: A read error may be the cause here, since a much bigger clone is one base away. The V call is TRBV20-1, the J call TRBJ2-7; D call uncertain. Germline V gene data show CDR1 as DFQATT and CDR2 as SNEGSKA (reference sequence). The CDR3 has 12 residues. CDR3 sequence (DNA): TGCAGAGCTAGGTACTACACCTACGAGCAGTACTTC. It yields the protein CRARYYTYEQYF.

V usage is TRBV28 and J usage is TRBJ2-3; D unclear. This CDR3 is 15 amino acids long. Germline CDR1 is MDHEN and CDR2 is SYDVKM. V was clipped by 7 bases and J by 3 bases, with 17 bases between them. The CDR3 DNA reads as TGTGCCAGCAAGTTTGGGTCCCCTATTACAGATACGCAGTATTTT. Amino acid sequence: CASKFGSPITDTQYF.

The chain has TRBV28 and TRBJ2-7, with a tentative D call TRBD2 (6 bases). Trimming pared 5 bases from V and 4 bases from J, leaving 15 bases between. The length of the CDR3 is 14 residues. Germline V gives CDR1 MDHEN, CDR2 SYDVKM. The CDR3 bases are TGTGCCAGCAGTCCGGGACTCCCCTTATACGAGCAGTACTTC. It encodes CASSPGLPLYEQYF.

The chain combines TRBV13 with TRBJ2-7; TRBD2 aligns across 7 bases. The CDR3 runs 15 residues. Germline lookup yields CDR1 PRHDT and CDR2 FYEKMQ (reference sequence). The V and J ends lost 5 bases and 3 bases, in that order; junction bases with no gene match: 10. The DNA of the CDR3 is TGTGCCAGCAGCACCGAGGGTGCGGGGGTCTACGAGCAGTACTTC. Translation: CASSTEGAGVYEQYF. Together with reference TRBV13 and TRBJ2-7, the CDR3 gives the full variable domain: AAGVIQSPRHLIKEKRETATLKCYPIPRHDTVYWYQQGPGQDPQFLISFYEKMQSDKGSIPDRFSAQQFSDYHSELNMSSLELGDSALYFCASSTEGAGVYEQYFGPGTRLTVT.

This chain joins TRBV7-2 and TRBJ2-2; D is unresolved. The CDR3 runs 14 residues. CDR1 SGHTA and CDR2 FQGNSA come from the germline V gene. With 7 bases removed from V and 2 bases from J, the gap between germline ends came to 11 bases. Written as DNA, the CDR3 is TGTGCCAGCATCGCGCTACTAAACACCGGGGAGCTGTTTTTT. Amino acid sequence: CASIALLNTGELFF.

This clonotype was detected ten times or more. As DNA, the CDR3 is TGTGCCACCGTGGACGGAGGGGTATCGACTGAAGCTTTCTTT. This encodes CATVDGGVSTEAFF. The chain employs TRBV19 and TRBJ1-1; maybe TRBD1 (5 bases). The germline V gene encodes CDR1 LNHDA and CDR2 SQIVND (reference sequence). The CDR3 runs to 14 residues. V gave up 10 bases and J gave up 5 bases, with 20 bases separating them.

This clonotype was counted only a few times. V usage is TRBV3-1 and J usage is TRBJ1-5; 7 nucleotides line up with TRBD1. From germline, CDR1 is LGHDT and CDR2 YNNKEL (reference sequence). The CDR3 consists of 13 residues. The V segment lost 8 bases and the J segment 6 bases; nucleotides outside the gene matches: 7. CDR3 sequence: CASAGPGGQPQHF. In nucleotides, the CDR3 is TGTGCCAGCGCGGGTCCAGGGGGTCAGCCCCAGCATTTT.

In this sample, this clonotype turned up many times. The CDR3 is CASSLHTGFYEQYF. The CDR3 nucleotides are TGTGCCAGCAGTTTACACACAGGGTTCTACGAGCAGTACTTC. V and J are TRBV12-3 or TRBV12-4 and TRBJ2-7, with a possible D match to TRBD1 (6 bases). V lost 2 bases, J lost 3 bases, and 11 bases lay in between. The CDR3 runs to 14 residues.

The chain couples TRBV3-1 to TRBJ1-2; D is ambiguous. CDR1 LGHDT and CDR2 YNNKEL come from the germline V gene (reference sequence). V lost 3 bases and J lost 8, with 16 bases in between. The CDR3 consists of 14 residues. The CDR3 DNA follows: TGTGCCAGCAGCCACCACACCTCCACCCTCGGCTACACCTTC. Protein: CASSHHTSTLGYTF. The entire variable domain, with the rest obtained from reference TRBV3-1 and TRBJ1-2, is as follows: DTAVSQTPKYLVTQMGNDKSIKCEQNLGHDTMYWYKQDSKKFLKIMFSYNNKELIINETVPNRFSPKSPDKAHLNLHINSLELGDSAVYFCASSHHTSTLGYTFGSGTRLTVV.

This clonotype has only a few counts. The V and J genes are TRBV5-4 and TRBJ2-2, with 7 bases identical to TRBD1. CDR3 length equals 15 residues. With V trimmed by 0 bases and J by 2 bases, 1 base remained unmatched. In germline, CDR1 is SGHNT, CDR2 YYREEE (reference sequence). This chain's CDR3 is CASSLGDRNTGELFF. CDR3 nucleotide sequence: TGTGCCAGCAGCTTGGGGGACAGAAACACCGGGGAGCTGTTTTTT.

This clonotype was counted a few times. The chain employs TRBV7-9 and TRBJ2-7; D might be TRBD1 (6 bases). Deletions cut 5 bases from V and 4 bases from J, with 18 bases between. CDR3 size: 15 residues. In germline, CDR1 is SEHNR, CDR2 FQNEAQ (reference sequence). The CDR3 protein is CASSHGRQDLYEQYF. The DNA of the CDR3 is TGTGCCAGCAGCCATGGGCGACAGGACCTTTACGAGCAGTACTTC.

The chain has TRBV7-2 and TRBJ2-7, with 7 bases that match TRBD1. V was clipped by 4 bases and J by 1 base; unmatched bases: 7. This CDR3 comprises 15 residues. CDR1 is SGHTA, CDR2 FQGNSA, per germline. The CDR3 DNA sequence: TGTGCCAGCAGCTCGGGACAGTCCCTTTCCTACGAGCAGTACTTC. The encoded protein is CASSSGQSLSYEQYF.

This clonotype was detected only a few times. CDR3 DNA: TGCAGTGCTAGAGATCGTCTAGCGGGGTTGGACAATGAGCAGTTCTTC. This translates into CSARDRLAGLDNEQFF. The chain joins TRBV20-1 to TRBJ2-1, with 9 bases aligning to TRBD2. Trimming at V came to 0 bases and at J to 5 bases, leaving 8 bases not matched to a gene. The length of the CDR3 is 16 residues. Looked up from germline, CDR1 is DFQATT and CDR2 is SNEGSKA (reference sequence).

The rearrangement uses TRBV27 and TRBJ2-2, with a possible D match to TRBD1 (6 bases). Germline V lookup: CDR1 MNHEY, CDR2 SMNVEV (reference sequence). Trimming pared 2 bases from V and 4 bases from J, leaving 11 bases between. The CDR3 loop spans 15 amino acids. Here the CDR3 reads CASSLRGTSTGELFF. The DNA for the CDR3 is TGTGCCAGCAGTTTAAGGGGGACCTCCACCGGGGAGCTGTTTTTT.

The V call is TRBV6-5, the J call TRBJ1-1; possible D gene TRBD1, 5 bases. V lost 6 bases and J 5 bases, leaving 19 bases between the germline ends. In germline, CDR1 is MNHEY, CDR2 SVGAGI. CDR3 size: 15 residues. The CDR3 DNA sequence: TGTGCCAGCAGCCGAAGACAGTATGGGAGGACTGAAGCTTTCTTT. It translates to CASSRRQYGRTEAFF.

This clonotype was found many times. CDR3 DNA: TGTGCCAGCAGTGGCACTGGGGATCGGCTTATGAATGAGCAGTTCTTC. It specifies CASSGTGDRLMNEQFF. This chain connects TRBV12-3 or TRBV12-4 to TRBJ2-1; D unclear. This CDR3 contains 16 residues. V was shortened by 5 bases and J by 7 bases, with 21 bases between the two germline ends.